This is a list of T cell receptor beta chains from one sample in a study of neurological immune-mediated disorders. TCRdb passed the 5' RACE reads through MiXCR, listing each CDR3 protein once. Here the sample spans 35,000 to 50,000 distinct CDR3 sequences, approximately 14% being singletons. Material for sequencing was CD4+ T cells from blood. These receptors were obtained from a woman aged 60-75 years with HTLV-1-associated myelopathy (HAM/TSP). CDR3s include the opening cysteine and the closing phenylalanine or tryptophan. The order of the fields is J gene, V gene, CDR3 protein.

>TRBJ2-3|TRBV5-1
CASSSPVGAIDTQYF
>TRBJ2-7|TRBV5-1
CASSFSGGLTYEQYF
>TRBJ2-5|TRBV27
CASSGVPRGETQYF
>TRBJ2-3|TRBV3-1
CASSPIRGFTDTQYF
>TRBJ2-3|TRBV7-7
CASSLDRSNTQYF
>TRBJ2-2|TRBV12-3/TRBV12-4
CASSPAAGATGELFF
>TRBJ2-3|TRBV7-2
CASSLQAGEADTQYF
>TRBJ2-3|TRBV20-1
CSAPDSKDTQYF
>TRBJ2-1|TRBV5-6
CASSSLADPYNEQFF
>TRBJ1-2|TRBV6-5
CASSPTRGIRGYGYTF
>TRBJ1-1|TRBV18
CASSPPVMSTEAFF
>TRBJ2-2|TRBV2
CASREDTGELFF
>TRBJ2-1|TRBV29-1
CSVGLLEDYNEQFF